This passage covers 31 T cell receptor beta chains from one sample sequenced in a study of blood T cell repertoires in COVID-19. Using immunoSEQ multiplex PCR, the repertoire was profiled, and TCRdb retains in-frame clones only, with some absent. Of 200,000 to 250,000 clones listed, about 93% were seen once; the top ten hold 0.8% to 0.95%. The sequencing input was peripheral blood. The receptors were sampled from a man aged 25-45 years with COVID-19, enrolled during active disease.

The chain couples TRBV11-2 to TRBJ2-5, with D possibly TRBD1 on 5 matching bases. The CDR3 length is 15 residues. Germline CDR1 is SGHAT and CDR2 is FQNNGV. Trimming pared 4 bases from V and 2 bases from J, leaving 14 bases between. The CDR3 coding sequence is TGTGCCAGCAGCTCAGGGCCCCACACTCAAGAGACCCAGTACTTC. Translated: CASSSGPHTQETQYF.

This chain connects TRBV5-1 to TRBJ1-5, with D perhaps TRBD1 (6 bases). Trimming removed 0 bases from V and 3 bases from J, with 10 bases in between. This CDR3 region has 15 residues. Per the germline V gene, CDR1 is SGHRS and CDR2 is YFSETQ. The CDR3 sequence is CASSLVGGTNQPQHF. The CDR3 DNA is TGCGCCAGCAGCTTGGTTGGGGGCACCAATCAGCCCCAGCATTTT.

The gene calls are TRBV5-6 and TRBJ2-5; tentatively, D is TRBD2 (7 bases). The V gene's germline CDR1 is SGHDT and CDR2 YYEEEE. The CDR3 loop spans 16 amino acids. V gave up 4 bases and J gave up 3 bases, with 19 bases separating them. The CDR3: CASSPSGDYHKETQYF. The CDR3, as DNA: TGTGCCAGCAGCCCATCAGGGGACTACCACAAAGAGACCCAGTACTTC.

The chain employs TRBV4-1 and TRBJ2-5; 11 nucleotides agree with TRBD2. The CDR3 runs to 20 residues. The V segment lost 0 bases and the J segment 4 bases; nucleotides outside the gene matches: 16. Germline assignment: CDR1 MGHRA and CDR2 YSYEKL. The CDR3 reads CASSQDRTSGGPANLETQYF. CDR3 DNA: TGCGCCAGCAGCCAAGATCGAACTAGCGGGGGACCTGCGAATCTAGAGACCCAGTACTTC.

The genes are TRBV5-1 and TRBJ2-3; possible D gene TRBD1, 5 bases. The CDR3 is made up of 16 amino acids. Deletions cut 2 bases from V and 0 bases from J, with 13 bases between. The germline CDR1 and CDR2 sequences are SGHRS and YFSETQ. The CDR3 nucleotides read TGCGCCAGCAGCTTATCGACAGAGACTAGCACAGATACGCAGTATTTT. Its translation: CASSLSTETSTDTQYF.

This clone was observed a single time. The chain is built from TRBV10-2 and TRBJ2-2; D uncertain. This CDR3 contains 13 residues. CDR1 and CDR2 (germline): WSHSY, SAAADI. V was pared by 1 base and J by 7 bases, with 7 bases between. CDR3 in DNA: TGCGCCAGCAGTGAGTTCAGGAACGGGGAGCTGTTTTTT. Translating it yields CASSEFRNGELFF.

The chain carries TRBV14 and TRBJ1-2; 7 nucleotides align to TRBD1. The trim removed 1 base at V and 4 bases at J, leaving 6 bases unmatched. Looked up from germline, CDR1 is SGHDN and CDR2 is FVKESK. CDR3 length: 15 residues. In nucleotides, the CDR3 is TGTGCCAGCAGCCAAGGAGGGGGCGCGAGCTATGGCTACACCTTC. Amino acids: CASSQGGGASYGYTF.

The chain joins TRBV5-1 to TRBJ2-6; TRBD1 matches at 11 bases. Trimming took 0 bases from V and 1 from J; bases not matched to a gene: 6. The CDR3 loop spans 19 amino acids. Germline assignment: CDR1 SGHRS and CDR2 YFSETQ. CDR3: CASSLAGQGEGSGANVLTF. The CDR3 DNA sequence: TGCGCCAGCAGCTTGGCGGGACAGGGGGAAGGGTCTGGGGCCAACGTCCTGACTTTC.

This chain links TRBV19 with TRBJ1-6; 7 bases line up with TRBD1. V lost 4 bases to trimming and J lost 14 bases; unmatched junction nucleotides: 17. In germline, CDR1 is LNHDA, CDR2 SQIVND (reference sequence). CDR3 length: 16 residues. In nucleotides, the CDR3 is TGTGCCAGTAGTACACACCCCAGGGGGGCCCCTCTGGCCCTCCACTTT. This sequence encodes CASSTHPRGAPLALHF.

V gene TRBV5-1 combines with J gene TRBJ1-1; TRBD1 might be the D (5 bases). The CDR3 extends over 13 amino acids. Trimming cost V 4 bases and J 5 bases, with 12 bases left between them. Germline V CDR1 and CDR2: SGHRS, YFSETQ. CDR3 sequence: CASSSQGYTEAFF. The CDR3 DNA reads TGCGCCAGCAGCAGTCAGGGTTATACTGAAGCTTTCTTT.

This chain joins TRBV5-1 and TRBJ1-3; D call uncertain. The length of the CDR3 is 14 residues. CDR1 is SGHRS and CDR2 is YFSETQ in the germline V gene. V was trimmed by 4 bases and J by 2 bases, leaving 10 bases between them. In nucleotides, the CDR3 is TGCGCCAGCAGCCCCACAGTGACTGGAAACACCATATATTTT. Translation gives CASSPTVTGNTIYF.

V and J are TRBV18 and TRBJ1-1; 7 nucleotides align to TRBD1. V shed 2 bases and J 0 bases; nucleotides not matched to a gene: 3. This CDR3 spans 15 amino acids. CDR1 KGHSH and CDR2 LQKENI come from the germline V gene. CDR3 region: CASSPSGTVNTEAFF. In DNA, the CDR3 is TGTGCCAGCTCACCATCCGGGACAGTGAACACTGAAGCTTTCTTT.

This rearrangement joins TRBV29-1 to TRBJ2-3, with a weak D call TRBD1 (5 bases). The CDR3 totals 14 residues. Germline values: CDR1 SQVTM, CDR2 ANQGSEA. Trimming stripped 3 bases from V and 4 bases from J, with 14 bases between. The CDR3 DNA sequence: TGCAGCGTTGAGGGCAGGGTCCATCCAGATACGCAGTATTTT. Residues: CSVEGRVHPDTQYF.

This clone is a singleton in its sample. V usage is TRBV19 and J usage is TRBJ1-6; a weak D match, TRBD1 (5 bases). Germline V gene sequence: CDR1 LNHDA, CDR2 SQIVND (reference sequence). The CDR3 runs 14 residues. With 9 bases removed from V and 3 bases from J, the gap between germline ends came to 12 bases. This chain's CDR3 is CASRGANYNSPLHF. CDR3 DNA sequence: TGTGCCAGCCGCGGGGCCAACTATAATTCACCCCTCCACTTT.

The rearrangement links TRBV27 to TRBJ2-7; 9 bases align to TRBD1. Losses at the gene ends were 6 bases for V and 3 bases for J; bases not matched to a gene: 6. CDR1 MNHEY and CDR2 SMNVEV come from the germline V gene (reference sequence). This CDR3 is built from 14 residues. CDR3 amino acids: CASSHLDRGYEQYF. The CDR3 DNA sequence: TGTGCCAGCAGCCACCTGGACAGGGGCTACGAGCAGTACTTC.

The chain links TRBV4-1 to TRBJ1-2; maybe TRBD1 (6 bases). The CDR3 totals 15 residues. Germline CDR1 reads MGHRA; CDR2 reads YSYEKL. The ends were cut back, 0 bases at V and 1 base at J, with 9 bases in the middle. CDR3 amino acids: CASSQDGGNNYGYTF. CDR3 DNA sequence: TGCGCCAGCAGCCAAGATGGGGGCAATAACTATGGCTACACCTTC.

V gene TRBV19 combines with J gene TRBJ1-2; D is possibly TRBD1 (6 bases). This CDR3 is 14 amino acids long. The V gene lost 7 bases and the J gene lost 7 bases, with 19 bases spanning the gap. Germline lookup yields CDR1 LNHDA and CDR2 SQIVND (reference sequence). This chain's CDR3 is CASTGQGRASGYTF. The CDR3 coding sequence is TGTGCCAGTACCGGTCAGGGGAGGGCGTCTGGCTACACCTTC.

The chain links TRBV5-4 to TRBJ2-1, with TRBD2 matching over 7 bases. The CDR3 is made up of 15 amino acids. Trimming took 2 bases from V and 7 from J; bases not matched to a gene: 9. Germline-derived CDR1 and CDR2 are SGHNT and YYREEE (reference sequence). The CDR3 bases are TGTGCCAGCAGCTTTTGGTGGGGGGGTGATAATGAGCAGTTCTTC. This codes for CASSFWWGGDNEQFF.

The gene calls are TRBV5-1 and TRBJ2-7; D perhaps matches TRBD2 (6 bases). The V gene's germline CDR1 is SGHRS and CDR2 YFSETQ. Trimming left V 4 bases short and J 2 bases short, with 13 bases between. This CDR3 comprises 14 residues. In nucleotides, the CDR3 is TGCGCCAGCAGCCAAAACGGGGGAACCTACGAGCAGTACTTC. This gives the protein CASSQNGGTYEQYF.

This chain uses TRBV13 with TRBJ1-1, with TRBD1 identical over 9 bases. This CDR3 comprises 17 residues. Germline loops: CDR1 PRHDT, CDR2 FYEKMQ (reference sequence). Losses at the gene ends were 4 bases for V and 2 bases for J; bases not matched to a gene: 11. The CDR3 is CASSWATGGKANTEAFF. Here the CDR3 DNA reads TGTGCCAGCAGCTGGGCGACAGGGGGTAAAGCCAACACTGAAGCTTTCTTT.

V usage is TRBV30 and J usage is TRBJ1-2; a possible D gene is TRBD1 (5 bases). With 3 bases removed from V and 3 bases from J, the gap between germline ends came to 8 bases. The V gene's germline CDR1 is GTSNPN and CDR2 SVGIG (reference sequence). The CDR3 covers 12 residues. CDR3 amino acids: CAWSGGDYGYTF. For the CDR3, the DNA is TGTGCCTGGAGCGGGGGGGACTATGGCTACACCTTC.

The CDR3 loop is CASSRTGTGSTEAFF. The CDR3 DNA sequence: TGTGCCAGCAGCAGAACCGGGACAGGGTCGACTGAAGCTTTCTTT. The J gene is TRBJ1-1, the V gene TRBV5-4, with 9 bases lining up with TRBD1. This CDR3 contains 15 residues. J was trimmed by 5 bases and V by 4 bases; bases with no gene match: 9. Per the germline V gene, CDR1 is SGHNT and CDR2 is YYREEE (reference sequence). Complete variable domain (other parts from reference TRBV5-4 and TRBJ1-1): ETGVTQSPTHLIKTRGQQVTLRCSSQSGHNTVSWYQQALGQGPQFIFQYYREEENGRGNFPPRFSGLQFPNYSSELNVNALELDDSALYLCASSRTGTGSTEAFFGQGTRLTVV.

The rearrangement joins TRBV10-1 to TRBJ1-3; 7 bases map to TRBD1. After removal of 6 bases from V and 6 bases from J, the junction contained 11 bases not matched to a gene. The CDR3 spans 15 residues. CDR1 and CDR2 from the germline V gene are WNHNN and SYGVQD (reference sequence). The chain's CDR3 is CASSHSQGQENTIYF. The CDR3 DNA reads TGCGCCAGCAGCCACTCACAGGGGCAGGAAAACACCATATATTTT.

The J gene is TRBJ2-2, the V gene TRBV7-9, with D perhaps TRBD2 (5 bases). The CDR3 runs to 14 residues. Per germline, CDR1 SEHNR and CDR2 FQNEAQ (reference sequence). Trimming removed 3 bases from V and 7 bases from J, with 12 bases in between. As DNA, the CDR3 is TGTGCCAGCAGCTTCGAGCGGTGGGGCGGGGAGCTGTTTTTT. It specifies CASSFERWGGELFF.

CDR3 protein: CASSVELGSSEQYF. The DNA of the CDR3 is TGTGCCAGCAGCGTAGAGTTGGGCAGTAGCGAGCAGTACTTC. This rearrangement joins TRBV9 to TRBJ2-7; no clear D. The CDR3 is made up of 14 amino acids. From germline, CDR1 is SGDLS and CDR2 YYNGEE. The germline V and J ends were trimmed by 0 bases and 6 bases, with 13 bases remaining between them.

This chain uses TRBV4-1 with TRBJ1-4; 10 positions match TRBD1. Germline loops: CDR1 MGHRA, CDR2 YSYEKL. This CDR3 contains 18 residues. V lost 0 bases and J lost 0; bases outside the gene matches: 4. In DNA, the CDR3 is TGCGCCAGCAGCCAAGAAGGGACAGGGGTTTCAACTAATGAAAAACTGTTTTTT. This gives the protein CASSQEGTGVSTNEKLFF.

CDR3 sequence (DNA): TGTGCCAGTAGTATGGCCGGGAGGGGGACTGAAGCTTTCTTT. It encodes CASSMAGRGTEAFF. This chain connects TRBV19 to TRBJ1-1, with a possible D match to TRBD1 (6 bases). Deletions cut 3 bases from V and 5 bases from J, with 13 bases between. This CDR3 region has 14 residues. Germline assignment: CDR1 LNHDA and CDR2 SQIVND (reference sequence).

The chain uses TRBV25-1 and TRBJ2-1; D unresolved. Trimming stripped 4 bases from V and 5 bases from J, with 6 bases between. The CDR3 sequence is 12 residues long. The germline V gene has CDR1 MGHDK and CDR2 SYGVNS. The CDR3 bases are TGTGCCAGCAGTGGACTTAACAATGAGCAGTTCTTC. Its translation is CASSGLNNEQFF.

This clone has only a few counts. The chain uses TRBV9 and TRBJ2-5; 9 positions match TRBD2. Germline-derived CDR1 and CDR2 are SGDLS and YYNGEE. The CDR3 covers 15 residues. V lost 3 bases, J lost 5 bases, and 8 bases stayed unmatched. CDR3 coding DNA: TGTGCCAGCAGCGCGCCCGGGGCGGGAGGGGAGACCCAGTACTTC. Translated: CASSAPGAGGETQYF.

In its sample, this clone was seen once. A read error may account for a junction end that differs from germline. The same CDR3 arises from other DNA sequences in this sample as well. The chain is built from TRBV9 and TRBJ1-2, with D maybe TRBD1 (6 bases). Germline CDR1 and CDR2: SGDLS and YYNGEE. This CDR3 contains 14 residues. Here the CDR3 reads CASSVVSGEYGYTF. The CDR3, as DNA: TGTGCCAGCAGCGTAGTATCAGGGGAGTATGGTTACACCTTC.

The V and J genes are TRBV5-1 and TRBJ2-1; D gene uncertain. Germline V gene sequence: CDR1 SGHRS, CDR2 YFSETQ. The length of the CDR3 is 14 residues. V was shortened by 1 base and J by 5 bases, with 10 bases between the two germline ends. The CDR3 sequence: CASSLRSLDNEQFF. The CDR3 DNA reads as TGCGCCAGCAGCTTGAGATCACTTGACAATGAGCAGTTCTTC.